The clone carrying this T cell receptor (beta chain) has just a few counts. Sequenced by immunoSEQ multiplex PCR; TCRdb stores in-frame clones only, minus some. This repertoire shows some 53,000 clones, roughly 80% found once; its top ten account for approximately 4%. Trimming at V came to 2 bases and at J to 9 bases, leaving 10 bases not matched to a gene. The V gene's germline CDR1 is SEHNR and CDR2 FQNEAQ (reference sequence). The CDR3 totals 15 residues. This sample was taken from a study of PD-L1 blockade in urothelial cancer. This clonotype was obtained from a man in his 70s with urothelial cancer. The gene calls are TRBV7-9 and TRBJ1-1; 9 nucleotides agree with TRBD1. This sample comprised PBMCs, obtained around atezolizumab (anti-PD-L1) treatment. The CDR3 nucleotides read TGTGCCAGCAGCTTACTCGGGGGGACAGGGTCCCAAGCTTTCTTT. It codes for CASSLLGGTGSQAFF.